Below are 29 T cell receptor beta chains sequenced from a single sample in a study of tumor and adjacent non-tumor tissue in lung cancer. This sample's RNA came from whole unsorted tissue. A modified ARM-PCR protocol with three rounds of nested PCR amplified TCRbeta. In TCRdb, the multiplex PCR reads were re-called with MiXCR into one record per CDR3 protein. In the table there are 200,000 or so distinct CDR3 sequences, about two thirds of which are singletons. Sequenced sample: lung tumor tissue. Every receptor here comes from a man aged 60 to 69 with non-small cell lung cancer.

On this clonotype: Germline and junction disagree at one end, which may indicate a read error. The rearrangement joins TRBV20-1 to TRBJ1-3; D not resolved. CDR3 length: 12 amino acids. Germline V gene sequence: CDR1 DFQATT, CDR2 SNEGSKA (reference sequence). The CDR3 loop is CSARRPGNNIFF. The DNA of the CDR3 is TGCAGTGCTCGGAGACCAGGAAACAACATATTTTTT.

Details on this clonotype: This may stem from a read error, because a much larger clone lies one nucleotide away. This chain joins TRBV20-1 and TRBJ2-4, with 10 bases fitting TRBD1. Germline assignment: CDR1 DFQATT and CDR2 SNEGSKA (reference sequence). The CDR3 loop spans 16 amino acids. CDR3 region: CRAPGTGVSRSPIQYF. CDR3 nucleotide sequence: TGCAGAGCGCCGGGGACAGGGGTCTCCCGGTCACCCATTCAGTACTTC.

This rearrangement joins TRBV20-1 to TRBJ1-1; no firm D call. From germline, CDR1 is DFQATT and CDR2 SNEGSKA (reference sequence). CDR3 length equals 14 residues. Trimming shortened V by 5 bases and J by 0 bases, and 13 bases separated the two germline ends. The CDR3 DNA follows: TGCAGTGCTCTAGATAGCCCTTTGAACACTGAAGCTTTCTTT. Translating gives CSALDSPLNTEAFF.

A word on this clonotype: The junction and the germline gene differ at one end; a read error may be behind it. The rearrangement uses TRBV2 and TRBJ1-5, with 8 bases fitting TRBD1. This CDR3 is built from 15 residues. Germline CDR1 is SNHLY and CDR2 is FYNNEI. CDR3 sequence: CAISEEGQVGQPQHF. CDR3 in DNA: TGTGCCATCAGTGAAGAGGGACAGGTAGGCCAGCCCCAGCATTTT.

As regards this clonotype: At one boundary the junction diverges from the germline segment, which might be a read error. This rearrangement joins TRBV12-5 to TRBJ1-1; tentative D call: TRBD1 (6 bases). The CDR3 spans 18 residues. The germline V gene encodes CDR1 LGHNT and CDR2 FRNRAP. CDR3 sequence: CTSALPRNREGSGTEAYF. The CDR3 nucleotides are TGTACTAGTGCCCTGCCGAGAAACAGGGAAGGGTCCGGCACCGAAGCTTACTTT.

On this clonotype itself: As the CDR3 is not closed by the conserved phenylalanine or tryptophan, this likely results from a read error. The chain recombines TRBV4-1 with TRBJ2-3; 9 nucleotides line up with TRBD2. CDR1 is MGHRA and CDR2 is YSYEKL in the germline V gene. This CDR3 has 18 residues. CDR3 region: CASIQDSVLAGGGDTQYL. The DNA of the CDR3 is TGCGCCAGCATCCAAGATTCGGTACTAGCGGGTGGGGGAGATACGCAGTATTTG.

Regarding this clonotype: The conserved phenylalanine or tryptophan is not found at the CDR3 terminus, so this likely reflects a read error. The chain links TRBV4-1 to TRBJ2-5; unclear D gene. Germline V gene lookup returns CDR1 MGHRA and CDR2 YSYEKL. The CDR3 extends over 14 amino acids. CDR3 nucleotides: TGCGCAAGCAGCCAAGGCAGCCACCAAGAGACCCAGTACTTA. Its protein is CASSQGSHQETQYL.

The chain carries TRBV28 and TRBJ1-1; 7 nucleotides agree with TRBD1. Germline V lookup: CDR1 MDHEN, CDR2 SYDVKM. The CDR3 has 16 amino acids. J was trimmed by 1 base and V by 7 bases; bases with no gene match: 12. CDR3 coding DNA: TGTGCCAGCACCCCCTCATTAGGGGGCTGGAACACTGAAGCTTTCTTT. It yields the protein CASTPSLGGWNTEAFF.

Remarks on this clonotype: A read error may explain this, as a much larger clone is one base away. V and J are TRBV6-2 or TRBV6-3 and TRBJ2-3, with 8 positions matching TRBD2. The CDR3 is made up of 16 amino acids. The germline CDR1 and CDR2 sequences are MNHEY and SVGEGT. Trimming cost V 0 bases and J 4 bases; bases outside gene matches: 6. The CDR3 nucleotides read TGTGCCAGCAGTTACTCGGTGGGACTAGTTGCAGATACGCAGTATTTT. This sequence encodes CASSYSVGLVADTQYF.

As concerns this clonotype: One junction end disagrees with the germline gene, perhaps due to a read error. V gene TRBV29-1 combines with J gene TRBJ2-5; D is unresolved. This CDR3 region has 11 residues. Germline V gene sequence: CDR1 SQVTM, CDR2 ANQGSEA. The CDR3 region is CSVDDQEAQYF. DNA for the CDR3: TGCAGCGTTGATGACCAAGAGGCCCAGTACTTC.

In regard to this clonotype: The junction shows a germline mismatch at one end, possibly a read error. V gene TRBV7-8 combines with J gene TRBJ2-7; D could derive from TRBD1 or TRBD2 (5 bases each). Germline loops: CDR1 SGHVS, CDR2 FQNEAQ. This CDR3 has 12 residues. The CDR3 nucleotides read TGTGTCAGCAACTCCGGGACGGAGAGGGAATACTTC. This translates into CVSNSGTEREYF.

Comment on this clonotype: The final CDR3 position lacks the conserved phenylalanine or tryptophan, pointing to a likely read error. J is TRBJ2-3 and V is TRBV30; D tentatively reads TRBD1 or TRBD2 (6 bases each). The V and J ends lost 5 bases and 4 bases respectively, with 16 bases between them. CDR1 GTSNPN and CDR2 SVGIG come from the germline V gene (reference sequence). This CDR3 region has 14 residues. CDR3 nucleotides: TGTGCCTGGCGGGACACCGGGGGAGCAGATACGCAGTATTAT. It encodes CAWRDTGGADTQYY.

To note about this clonotype: Relative to the germline gene, one junction end is altered; a read error may explain this. V gene TRBV20-1 combines with J gene TRBJ2-1; tentative D call: TRBD1 (5 bases). Germline values: CDR1 DFQATT, CDR2 SNEGSKA (reference sequence). The CDR3 loop spans 15 amino acids. The CDR3 nucleotides read TGCATTGCTAGATCCCCCCTAAGGGGCAACAATGAGCAGTTCTTC. Protein: CIARSPLRGNNEQFF.

Worth noting for this clonotype: The germline gene is not matched at one end of the junction; a read error may be the cause. This chain links TRBV12-3 or TRBV12-4 with TRBJ2-2; D is perhaps TRBD1 or TRBD2 (5 bases each). This CDR3 is built from 16 residues. The DNA of the CDR3 is TGTGCCAGCAGTCCCCCCTTGCAGGGAAACAACGGGGAGCTGTTCTTT. Translating gives CASSPPLQGNNGELFF.

The rearrangement links TRBV18 to TRBJ1-6, with D perhaps TRBD1 (6 bases). From germline, CDR1 is KGHSH and CDR2 LQKENI. The CDR3 is 15 residues long. V was cut by 3 bases and J by 4 bases, with 10 bases left in between. CDR3 loop: CASSPLQGYNSPLHF. CDR3 DNA: TGTGCCAGCTCACCCTTACAGGGTTATAATTCACCCCTCCACTTT.

Concerning this clonotype: This may arise from a read error, as a much more abundant clone is one base away. The CDR3 DNA follows: TGCTGTGCTACAGGGACAGGGGCTAATGAAAAACTGTTTTTT. Translating it yields CCATGTGANEKLFF. The chain couples TRBV20-1 to TRBJ1-4; TRBD1 matches 10 bases. CDR1 and CDR2 (germline): DFQATT, SNEGSKA (reference sequence). The CDR3 length is 14 residues.

Details on this clonotype: A read error is possible here, since a much larger clone lies one base away. The chain joins TRBV4-3 to TRBJ1-2; D not resolved. Per germline, CDR1 LGHNA and CDR2 YSLEER. Trimming took off 0 bases at V and 7 bases at J, with 9 bases between the two ends. The CDR3 contains 13 residues. DNA of the CDR3: TGCGCCAGCAGCCAAGAAGGTCGGTGTGGCTACACCTTC. Translation: CASSQEGRCGYTF.

The CDR3 region has the DNA TGTGCCAGCAGGCAGCAGAACACTGAAGCTTTCTTT. This encodes CASRQQNTEAFF. V and J are TRBV2 and TRBJ1-1; no firm D call. The CDR3 spans 12 residues. Germline assignment: CDR1 SNHLY and CDR2 FYNNEI. Trimming pared 6 bases from V and 1 base from J, leaving 6 bases between. Full variable domain (missing parts from reference TRBV2 and TRBJ1-1): EPEVTQTPSHQVTQMGQEVILRCVPISNHLYFYWYRQILGQKVEFLVSFYNNEISEKSEIFDDQFSVERPDGSNFTLKIRSTKLEDSAMYFCASRQQNTEAFFGQGTRLTVV.

Turning to this clonotype: This may arise from a read error, as a much more abundant clone is one base away. The chain recombines TRBV20-1 with TRBJ1-6; D not resolved. CDR1 is DFQATT, CDR2 SNEGSKA, per germline (reference sequence). This CDR3 spans 15 amino acids. The ends were cut back, 4 bases at V and 7 bases at J, with 17 bases in the middle. DNA for the CDR3: TGCAGTGCTATAGGAGAGGGTTCGGGAAATTCACCCCTCCACTTT. Translating gives CSAIGEGSGNSPLHF.

About this clonotype itself: In this CDR3 the conserved last residue, phenylalanine or tryptophan, is missing, so a read error is likely. The DNA is left out, because the CDR3 cannot be placed on it with certainty; the CDR3 is given as TCRdb lists it. CDR3 loop: CASSFTPIYEQYL. The chain carries TRBV11-2 and TRBJ2-7. The CDR3 is made up of 13 amino acids, end residues included. Germline CDR1 is SGHAT and CDR2 is FQNNGV.

The chain recombines TRBV11-2 with TRBJ1-1; maybe TRBD1 (5 bases). Per germline, CDR1 SGHAT and CDR2 FQNNGV. This CDR3 is built from 17 residues. V was shortened by 1 base and J by 3 bases, with 18 bases between the two germline ends. Written as DNA, the CDR3 is TGTGCCAGCAGCTTAGGCGTTTTTAGCAGGGCAGACACTGAAGCTTTCTTT. Translation gives CASSLGVFSRADTEAFF.

About this clonotype itself: A read error is likely, as this CDR3 ends without the conserved phenylalanine or tryptophan. The rearrangement links TRBV29-1 to TRBJ2-2; D is undetermined. Germline V lookup: CDR1 SQVTM, CDR2 ANQGSEA. Trimming left V 5 bases short and J 6 bases short, with 10 bases between. The CDR3 extends over 12 amino acids. CDR3 bases: TGCAGCGTTCAGACTGGCGCCGGGGAGCTGTTTGTT. Translated: CSVQTGAGELFV.

The chain recombines TRBV6-6 with TRBJ1-2; D perhaps matches TRBD1 (5 bases). The CDR3 length is 14 residues. Germline CDR1 and CDR2: MNHNY and SVGAGI (reference sequence). V gave up 10 bases and J gave up 5 bases, with 20 bases separating them. CDR3 amino acids: CATGGVPGRYGYTF. The CDR3 coding sequence is TGTGCCACCGGGGGGGTACCAGGGAGATATGGCTACACCTTC.

Notes on this clonotype: Relative to the germline gene, one junction end is altered; a read error may explain this. The J gene is TRBJ2-5, the V gene TRBV11-3, with D tentatively TRBD1 (5 bases). Germline V gene data show CDR1 as SGHNT and CDR2 as YENEEA. The CDR3 spans 15 residues. CDR3 in amino acids: CASSRQDSGGETHYF. CDR3 DNA sequence: TGTGCCAGCAGCCGCCAAGACAGTGGCGGAGAGACCCACTACTTC. Full variable domain (missing parts from reference TRBV11-3 and TRBJ2-5): EAGVVQSPRYKIIEKKQPVAFWCNPISGHNTLYWYLQNLGQGPELLIRYENEEAVDDSQLPKDRFSAERLKGVDSTLKIQPAELGDSAVYLCASSRQDSGGETHYFGPGTRLLVL.

Concerning this clonotype itself: At one boundary the junction diverges from the germline segment, which might be a read error. J is TRBJ2-5 and V is TRBV6-5; D is possibly TRBD1 or TRBD2 (5 bases each). CDR1 is MNHEY, CDR2 SVGAGI, per germline. This CDR3 comprises 15 residues. The DNA of the CDR3 is TGTGTCAGCAGGCCAGGTTGGGGGTACCAAAAGACCCAGTACTTC. Translation: CVSRPGWGYQKTQYF.

This clonotype came up a few times. Since no conserved phenylalanine or tryptophan closes the CDR3, a read error is the likely cause. The J gene is TRBJ2-5, the V gene TRBV4-3; the D gene could be TRBD1 or TRBD2 (5 bases each). V lost 0 bases and J lost 8, with 13 bases in between. Germline lookup yields CDR1 LGHNA and CDR2 YSLEER. The CDR3 totals 14 residues. The CDR3 bases are TGCGCCAGCAGCCAAGACCTTACCGGGGACACCCAGTACATC. The encoded protein is CASSQDLTGDTQYI.

About this clonotype: One junction end does not reproduce the germline sequence, and a read error may be involved. The chain employs TRBV20-1 and TRBJ1-2, with D unresolved. Looked up from germline, CDR1 is DFQATT and CDR2 is SNEGSKA (reference sequence). The CDR3 length is 10 residues. The CDR3 DNA reads TGCAATGCTGACCGAAATTGCTACACCTTC. Encoded protein: CNADRNCYTF.

Regarding this clonotype: The germline gene is not matched at one end of the junction; a read error may be the cause. The V and J genes are TRBV4-1 and TRBJ2-3; 7 bases line up with TRBD1. In germline, CDR1 is MGHRA, CDR2 YSYEKL. This CDR3 has 15 amino acids. CDR3 region: CASSHQLTGTDMQYF. DNA for the CDR3: TGCGCCAGCAGCCATCAACTAACGGGGACAGATATGCAGTATTTT.

The rearrangement joins TRBV12-3 or TRBV12-4 to TRBJ2-2; D is undetermined. The V end was cut by 10 bases, the J end by 4 bases, with 13 bases between. This CDR3 contains 13 residues. The CDR3 reads CANILPPTGELFF. The DNA for the CDR3 is TGTGCCAATATTTTACCCCCCACCGGGGAGCTGTTTTTT.